This TCR beta chain was sequenced for a study of monozygotic twins with cystic fibrosis. Overall study findings and caveats: The repertoire was suggested to be naive-dominated, clonality median roughly 0.0091.

Generated by immunoSEQ multiplex PCR, the TCRdb table keeps only in-frame clones and is missing some. There are approximately 33,000 clones in the sample; approximately 84% occur only once, and roughly 1.7% lies in the top ten. This CDR3 is built from 13 residues. Trimming cost V 0 bases and J 4 bases, with 7 bases left between them. From germline, CDR1 is SGDLS and CDR2 YYNGEE. As concerns this clone: Its specificity is not known.

The material sequenced was blood. The chain uses TRBV9 and TRBJ1-1; D uncertain. This clonotype was sampled from a girl aged 2-10 years with cystic fibrosis. CDR3: CASSVELSTEAFF. The CDR3 region has the DNA TGTGCCAGCAGCGTAGAGTTGAGCACTGAAGCTTTCTTT.